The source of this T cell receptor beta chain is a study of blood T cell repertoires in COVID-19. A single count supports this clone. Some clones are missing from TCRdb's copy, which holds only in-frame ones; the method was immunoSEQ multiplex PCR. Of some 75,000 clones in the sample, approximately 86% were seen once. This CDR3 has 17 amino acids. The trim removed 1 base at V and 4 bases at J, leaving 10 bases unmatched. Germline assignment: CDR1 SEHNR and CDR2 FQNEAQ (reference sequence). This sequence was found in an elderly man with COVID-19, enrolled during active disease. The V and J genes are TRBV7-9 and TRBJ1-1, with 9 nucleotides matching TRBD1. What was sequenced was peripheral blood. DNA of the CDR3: TGTGCCAGCAGCTTAGACAGGGGGCCCGGCTGGGGCACTGAAGCTTTCTTT. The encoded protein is CASSLDRGPGWGTEAFF.